This T cell receptor beta chain was documented in a study of blood T cells in healthy people across ages. Then a second PCR, running roughly 7 to 11 cycles, was carried out with a sample-barcoded 5' primer and a J-beta primer mix. Sequencing recovered at least 3 million CDR3-containing paired-end reads from each sample. From the 5' RACE reads, TCRdb called clonotypes with MiXCR, one entry per CDR3 protein. Of some 1.7 million distinct CDR3 sequences detected, approximately 28% appear once; the ten largest clones hold 7% to 9%. Germline V gene lookup returns CDR1 LNHNV and CDR2 YYDKDF (reference sequence). The CDR3 spans 16 residues. Between the trimmed V and J ends, which lost 4 bases and 6 bases, there was a span of 18 bases. Every donor gave around 10 milliliters of peripheral blood. Total RNA extracted from each sample amounted to at least 6 micrograms. Notes on the study in general: The CMV status of each donor remained undetermined, and this could have confounded shifts in expanded clonotypes.

This clonotype was picked up a small number of times. Its cognate antigen is unknown. The rearrangement links TRBV15 to TRBJ2-2; TRBD2 might be the D (5 bases). Sequenced input: blood. This clonotype was obtained from a woman younger than 45 in good health. CDR3: CATSTRVRPKPGELFF. The CDR3 coding sequence is TGTGCCACCAGCACGAGGGTGAGGCCCAAACCCGGGGAGCTGTTTTTT.